What follows are 24 T cell receptor beta chains derived from one specimen sequenced in a study of blood T cell repertoires in COVID-19. Libraries were prepared by immunoSEQ multiplex PCR; TCRdb keeps only in-frame clonotypes and omits some of them. The repertoire holds some 250,000 clones, with 75% to 90% as singletons. The sequenced material came from PBMCs or T cells enriched from blood (not recorded which). The source of these receptors is a man in his forties who had recovered from COVID-19.

The V gene is TRBV19, the J gene TRBJ2-7; TRBD1 is a possible D gene (6 bases). This CDR3 contains 14 residues. Germline loops: CDR1 LNHDA, CDR2 SQIVND (reference sequence). The V and J ends lost 3 bases and 0 bases respectively, with 9 bases between them. The CDR3 DNA follows: TGTGCCAGTAGTATGAACAGGGACTCCTACGAGCAGTACTTC. Amino acids: CASSMNRDSYEQYF. Combining the CDR3 with reference TRBV19 and TRBJ2-7 gives the whole variable domain DGGITQSPKYLFRKEGQNVTLSCEQNLNHDAMYWYRQDPGQGLRLIYYSQIVNDFQKGDIAEGYSVSREKKESFPLTVTSAQKNPTAFYLCASSMNRDSYEQYFGPGTRLTVT.

Here the CDR3 DNA reads TGCAGTGCTAGTAATCCTAGTGGCTACACCTTC. Its translation: CSASNPSGYTF. The rearrangement uses TRBV20-1 and TRBJ1-2, with D hard to call. The CDR3 totals 11 residues. V was cut by 3 bases and J by 7 bases, with 9 bases left in between. Germline V gives CDR1 DFQATT, CDR2 SNEGSKA (reference sequence).

This sequence joins TRBV24-1 and TRBJ2-5, with D hard to call. Germline CDR1 and CDR2: KGHDR and SFDVKD. The V end lost 2 bases, the J end lost 5 bases, and 8 bases lay between the germline ends. The CDR3 runs 13 residues. CDR3 nucleotide sequence: TGTGCCACCAGTGATTGGGCTCGGGAGACCCAGTACTTC. The encoded protein is CATSDWARETQYF.

CDR3: CASRVQTSGNTIYF. The CDR3 DNA reads TGTGCCAGTAGGGTACAAACCTCTGGAAACACCATATATTTT. The chain links TRBV19 to TRBJ1-3; D ambiguous. Trimming left V 6 bases short and J 0 bases short, with 9 bases between. Per germline, CDR1 LNHDA and CDR2 SQIVND (reference sequence). The CDR3 has 14 residues.

The chain recombines TRBV29-1 with TRBJ2-1; 7 positions match TRBD1. The CDR3 contains 12 residues. V was pared by 7 bases and J by 5 bases, with 5 bases of the junction left unmatched. Looked up from germline, CDR1 is SQVTM and CDR2 is ANQGSEA. CDR3 DNA: TGCAGCGCCGAGGACAGGAACAATGAGCAGTTCTTC. Translated, it gives CSAEDRNNEQFF.

The chain combines TRBV15 with TRBJ2-7; 8 bases are shared with TRBD1. The CDR3 has 18 amino acids. The V and J ends lost 0 bases and 6 bases, in that order; junction bases with no gene match: 16. From germline, CDR1 is LNHNV and CDR2 YYDKDF (reference sequence). The CDR3 sequence is CATSRDSVLGDRKTEQYF. In DNA, the CDR3 is TGTGCCACCAGCAGAGATTCGGTCTTAGGGGACAGGAAAACCGAGCAGTACTTC.

Comments on this clone: The junction departs from germline at one end; a sequencing error may be responsible. V is TRBV11-2 and J is TRBJ2-1; 7 bases are shared with TRBD1. This CDR3 has 15 amino acids. Germline lookup yields CDR1 SGHAT and CDR2 FQNNGV. The chain's CDR3 is CASSLDRASYNEQFF. The CDR3 DNA reads TGTGCCAGCAGCCTAGACAGGGCGTCCTACAATGAGCAGTTCTTC.

V and J are TRBV19 and TRBJ2-7; D possibly corresponds to TRBD2 (5 bases). The CDR3 is 16 amino acids. In germline, CDR1 is LNHDA, CDR2 SQIVND (reference sequence). The V and J ends lost 6 bases and 2 bases respectively, with 20 bases between them. CDR3 coding DNA: TGTGCCAGTAGACAAGCGGCGGGCGTAGAACCCTACGAGCAGTACTTC. It specifies CASRQAAGVEPYEQYF.

The chain recombines TRBV4-1 with TRBJ1-1, with a possible D match to TRBD1 (5 bases). CDR3 size: 14 residues. Germline-derived CDR1 and CDR2 are MGHRA and YSYEKL. The V and J ends lost 2 bases and 5 bases respectively, with 12 bases between them. The CDR3, as DNA: TGCGCCAGCAGCCAACCCCTGCGGGGGACTGAAGCTTTCTTT. This translates into CASSQPLRGTEAFF.

J is TRBJ1-2 and V is TRBV6-1; TRBD1 might be the D (6 bases). Germline values: CDR1 MNHNS, CDR2 SASEGT. This CDR3 contains 14 residues. V shed 3 bases and J shed 6 bases, with 14 bases lying between them. The CDR3 protein is CASSEYQGSDGYTF. DNA for the CDR3: TGTGCCAGCAGTGAGTATCAGGGGTCCGATGGCTACACCTTC.

The chain is built from TRBV9 and TRBJ2-7; 9 positions match TRBD1. The ends lost 0 bases at V and 3 bases at J; junction bases unmatched: 4. The V gene's germline CDR1 is SGDLS and CDR2 YYNGEE. The length of the CDR3 is 15 residues. The CDR3 DNA follows: TGTGCCAGCAGCGTAGACGGGACAGGGATCTACGAGCAGTACTTC. Translating it yields CASSVDGTGIYEQYF.

The V call is TRBV6-5, the J call TRBJ1-2; D might be TRBD1 (5 bases). With 4 bases removed from V and 8 bases from J, the gap between germline ends came to 17 bases. CDR1 MNHEY and CDR2 SVGAGI come from the germline V gene. The CDR3 extends over 14 amino acids. The CDR3 bases are TGTGCCAGCAGTTTGGCAGGGACTATCGACGGCTACACCTTC. Translated, it gives CASSLAGTIDGYTF.

The chain combines TRBV25-1 with TRBJ1-3; 7 bases agree with TRBD1. Germline V gene lookup returns CDR1 MGHDK and CDR2 SYGVNS. Trimming took 2 bases from V and 2 from J; bases not matched to a gene: 6. The length of the CDR3 is 16 residues. CDR3 sequence (DNA): TGTGCCAGCAGTGAAGCTCCGACAGGGACTGGAAACACCATATATTTT. Translated: CASSEAPTGTGNTIYF. Looking up the rest from reference TRBV25-1 and TRBJ1-3 gives the full variable domain: EADIYQTPRYLVIGTGKKITLECSQTMGHDKMYWYQQDPGMELHLIHYSYGVNSTEKGDLSSESTVSRIRTEHFPLTLESARPSHTSQYLCASSEAPTGTGNTIYFGEGSWLTVV.

The chain links TRBV3-1 (or the pseudogene TRBV3-2) to TRBJ2-7; 7 positions agree with TRBD2. This CDR3 has 15 amino acids. The V gene end was trimmed by 1 base and the J gene end by 2 bases; junction bases not matched to a gene: 5. CDR1 LGHDT and CDR2 YNNKEL come from the germline V gene (reference sequence). The CDR3 region has the DNA TGTGCCAGCAGCCAAGCTTCGGGGAGGGCCTACGAGCAGTACTTC. Translation gives CASSQASGRAYEQYF.

The J gene is TRBJ1-6, the V gene TRBV18; no reliable D call. The length of the CDR3 is 16 residues. V shed 6 bases and J shed 6 bases, with 18 bases lying between them. Germline assignment: CDR1 KGHSH and CDR2 LQKENI. CDR3 DNA: TGTGCCAGCTCGCGTAGGAGTGACCGGGTTAATTCACCCCTCCACTTT. Translation gives CASSRRSDRVNSPLHF.

The CDR3 is CASSPPTGGNTEAFF. The CDR3 DNA reads TGTGCCAGCAGCCCCCCCACGGGGGGGAACACTGAAGCTTTCTTT. This chain joins TRBV6-5 and TRBJ1-1; D is perhaps TRBD1 (5 bases). The CDR3 consists of 15 residues. Germline assignment: CDR1 MNHEY and CDR2 SVGAGI. Trimming removed 6 bases from V and 1 base from J, with 15 bases in between.

This sequence joins TRBV5-3 and TRBJ2-3, with 10 bases identical to TRBD1. TRBV5-3 is noted as an ORF with a role that remains uncertain. The CDR3 runs to 21 residues. V shed 3 bases and J 1 base; nucleotides not matched to a gene: 20. The CDR3 here is CARSYKVYVGQGLSGTDTQYF. The CDR3 DNA sequence: TGTGCCAGAAGCTACAAGGTGTATGTGGGACAGGGGTTATCGGGCACAGATACGCAGTATTTT.

The chain has TRBV7-8 and TRBJ1-1; 8 positions match TRBD1. V was pared by 5 bases and J by 4 bases, with 9 bases of the junction left unmatched. There are 15 residues in the CDR3. CDR1 is SGHVS, CDR2 FQNEAQ, per germline. The CDR3: CASSLLTGEGTEAFF. CDR3 DNA: TGTGCCAGCAGCCTCTTGACAGGGGAAGGCACTGAAGCTTTCTTT. Looking up the rest from reference TRBV7-8 and TRBJ1-1 gives the full variable domain: GAGVSQSPRYKVAKRGQDVALRCDPISGHVSLFWYQQALGQGPEFLTYFQNEAQLDKSGLPSDRFFAERPEGSVSTLKIQRTQQEDSAVYLCASSLLTGEGTEAFFGQGTRLTVV.

The chain couples TRBV5-1 to TRBJ1-1, with 10 bases identical to TRBD1. This CDR3 comprises 15 residues. Germline CDR1 is SGHRS and CDR2 is YFSETQ. Trimming at V came to 2 bases and at J to 4 bases, leaving 5 bases not matched to a gene. CDR3 bases: TGCGCCAGCAGCTTCGGGGGACAGGGGCTCACTGAAGCTTTCTTT. This encodes CASSFGGQGLTEAFF.

The chain employs TRBV7-3 and TRBJ2-2; 12 bases fit TRBD2. This CDR3 is 15 amino acids long. Germline lookup yields CDR1 SGHTA and CDR2 FQGTGA. The V segment lost 6 bases and the J segment 6 bases; nucleotides outside the gene matches: 5. The CDR3 nucleotides read TGTGCCAGCAGTCTCGGACTAGCGGGGTCCGGGGAGCTGTTTTTT. It is translated as CASSLGLAGSGELFF.

V usage is TRBV3-1 (or the pseudogene TRBV3-2) and J usage is TRBJ2-5; 7 bases agree with TRBD2. This CDR3 is built from 18 residues. Germline CDR1 reads LGHDT; CDR2 reads YNNKEL (reference sequence). The V segment lost 6 bases and the J segment 5 bases; nucleotides outside the gene matches: 21. CDR3 sequence: CASRQRLRGTSVAETQYF. In nucleotides, the CDR3 is TGTGCCAGCAGGCAGAGGTTAAGGGGTACTAGCGTCGCCGAGACCCAGTACTTC.

The CDR3 protein is CASSLDILNYGYTF. CDR3 DNA: TGTGCCAGCAGTCTGGACATCTTAAACTATGGCTACACCTTC. J is TRBJ1-2 and V is TRBV6-5; perhaps TRBD1 as D (5 bases). The V and J ends lost 5 bases and 2 bases respectively, with 12 bases between them. CDR3 length: 14 amino acids. Germline CDR1 and CDR2: MNHEY and SVGAGI.

The rearrangement joins TRBV7-9 to TRBJ1-1, with D perhaps matching TRBD1 (6 bases). Germline CDR1 reads SEHNR; CDR2 reads FQNEAQ (reference sequence). The CDR3 loop spans 14 amino acids. V shed 7 bases and J shed 0 bases, with 12 bases lying between them. CDR3 nucleotides: TGTGCCAGCACCTCGGGACAACTGAACACTGAAGCTTTCTTT. Translating gives CASTSGQLNTEAFF.

This chain uses TRBV25-1 with TRBJ1-5; D ambiguous. CDR3 length equals 13 residues. Germline lookup yields CDR1 MGHDK and CDR2 SYGVNS. V lost 4 bases, J lost 9 bases, and 13 bases lay in between. The CDR3 DNA reads TGTGCCAGCAGTGGGACTAATCTTGGGCCCCAGCATTTT. This sequence encodes CASSGTNLGPQHF.